This T cell receptor beta chain was obtained from a study of blood T cell repertoires in COVID-19. Looking at the study overall: The United States, Italy and Spain were the sources of the acute and convalescent COVID-19 samples.

Germline-derived CDR1 and CDR2 are LNHDA and SQIVND (reference sequence). This CDR3 spans 14 amino acids. The V gene lost 1 base and the J gene lost 2 bases, with 8 bases spanning the gap. Per the original methods: Quantification of nucleated cells was approximated via reference gene primer amplification. The table came from immunoSEQ multiplex PCR; TCRdb's copy has only in-frame clones and leaves some out. For V, J and clone size, that table is used; D and trimming come from the DNA. The repertoire holds 200,000 to 300,000 clones, more than 75% seen once, with about 5.4% in the top ten. Patients at the Seattle site were enrolled during active infection and followed longitudinally.

This chain joins TRBV19 and TRBJ1-1; TRBD1 might be the D (5 bases). The sequencing input was peripheral blood. This receptor was taken from an elderly woman with COVID-19, enrolled during active disease. The CDR3 protein is CASSIVQGNTEAFF. In nucleotides, the CDR3 is TGTGCCAGTAGTATAGTTCAGGGTAACACTGAAGCTTTCTTT.